The entry that follows covers one TCR beta chain sequence. Its antigen is undetermined. The read finishes 3 residues shy of the CDR3 end, and the germline J gene is used to complete it. This entry comes from a study of Tregs in tolerant kidney transplant recipients. The CDR3 totals 17 residues. CDR1 MNHEY and CDR2 SMNVEV come from the germline V gene (reference sequence). V gave up 6 bases and J gave up 0 bases, with 18 bases separating them. The nonmyeloablative bone marrow transplants came from related graft donors, with transient mixed chimerism. Thawed PBMCs were FACS-sorted into unstimulated CD4+CD25+CD127- regulatory T cells, CD4+CD25- non-regulatory cells, CD4 and CD8 cells. Method: immunoSEQ multiplex PCR; TCRdb's copy keeps in-frame clones and lacks some. Its clone listing holds roughly 15,000 clones. Study-wide results and caveats: The most relevant donor-specific Treg TCRbeta repertoire apparently came from expansion with activated donor B cells.

The chain employs TRBV27 and TRBJ2-1; no clear D. This clonotype originated in a human patient who received a combined kidney and bone marrow transplant. These T cells may partly come from the graft donor. The sample here was CD4+ T cells from blood (PBMCs), taken 12 months after the transplant. CDR3 bases read: TGTGCCAGCAGGCAATTAGTAGTACAGACCTCCTACAATGAG. Amino acids: CASRQLVVQTSYNE. The full CDR3 reads CASRQLVVQTSYNEQFF.